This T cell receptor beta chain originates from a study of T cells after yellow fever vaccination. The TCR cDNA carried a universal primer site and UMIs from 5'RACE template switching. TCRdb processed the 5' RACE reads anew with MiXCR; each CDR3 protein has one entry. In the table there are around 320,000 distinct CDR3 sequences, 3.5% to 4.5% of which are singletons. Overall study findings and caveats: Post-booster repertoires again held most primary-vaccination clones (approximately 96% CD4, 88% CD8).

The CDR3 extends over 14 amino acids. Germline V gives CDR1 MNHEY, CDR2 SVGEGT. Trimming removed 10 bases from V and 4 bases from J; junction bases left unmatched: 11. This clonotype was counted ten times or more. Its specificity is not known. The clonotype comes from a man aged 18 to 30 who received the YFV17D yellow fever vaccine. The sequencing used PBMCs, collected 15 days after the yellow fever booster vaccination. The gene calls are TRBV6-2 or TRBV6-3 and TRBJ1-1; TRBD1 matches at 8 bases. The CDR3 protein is CAITGGTWGTEAFF. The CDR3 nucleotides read TGTGCCATCACAGGGGGTACTTGGGGCACTGAAGCTTTCTTT.